The T cell receptor (beta chain) under discussion was sequenced for a study of regulatory T cells in long-lasting Graves disease. The CDR3 sequence is 16 residues long. Germline-derived CDR1 and CDR2 are LGHDT and YNNKEL (reference sequence). Trimming stripped 4 bases from V and 5 bases from J, with 21 bases between. Stated time point: persistent/refractory GD, antithyroid drugs over 5 years with positive TRAb. PBMCs were the source of the RNA used for TCR sequencing. CDR3 regions were amplified by Arm-PCR using iRepertoire HTBI primers to build TCR beta libraries. TCRdb used MiXCR to reprocess the multiplex PCR reads, holding one entry per CDR3 protein. The sample has about 310,000 distinct CDR3 sequences; under 25% are singletons. In regard to this clonotype: Its antigen is unidentified.

General observations from the study: Newly diagnosed disease favored TRBV20-1 and TRBJ2-1 over persistent disease.

The sequence was collected from a female donor with Graves disease. The genes are TRBV3-1 and TRBJ2-7; no definite D call. Sequencing was performed on peripheral blood mononuclear cells (PBMCs), taken when the disease was refractory, from a patient treated with antithyroid drugs. CDR3 region: CASSLGGGFTYNEQYF. CDR3 sequence (DNA): TGTGCCAGCAGCCTTGGTGGTGGTTTTACTTATAACGAGCAGTACTTC.